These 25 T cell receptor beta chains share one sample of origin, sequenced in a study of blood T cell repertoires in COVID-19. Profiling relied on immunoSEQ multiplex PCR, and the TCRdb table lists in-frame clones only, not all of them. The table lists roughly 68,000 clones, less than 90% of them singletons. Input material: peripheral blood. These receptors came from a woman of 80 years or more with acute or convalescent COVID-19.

This CDR3 reads CASSPIENTGELFF. CDR3 DNA sequence: TGTGCCAGCAGCCCAATAGAAAACACCGGGGAGCTGTTTTTT. The rearrangement joins TRBV5-4 to TRBJ2-2; D gene uncertain. Germline assignment: CDR1 SGHNT and CDR2 YYREEE (reference sequence). The CDR3 contains 14 residues. V was trimmed by 4 bases and J by 2 bases, leaving 9 bases between them.

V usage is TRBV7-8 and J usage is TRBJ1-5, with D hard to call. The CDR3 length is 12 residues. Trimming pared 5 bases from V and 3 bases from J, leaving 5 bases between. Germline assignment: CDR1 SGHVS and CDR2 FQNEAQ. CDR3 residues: CASSPDNQPQHF. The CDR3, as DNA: TGTGCCAGCAGCCCAGACAATCAGCCCCAGCATTTT.

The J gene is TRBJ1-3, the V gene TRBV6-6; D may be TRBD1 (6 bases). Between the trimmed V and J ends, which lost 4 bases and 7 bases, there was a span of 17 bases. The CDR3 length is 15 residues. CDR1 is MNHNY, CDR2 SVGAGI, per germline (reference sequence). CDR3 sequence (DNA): TGTGCCAGCAGTTTCATTCAGGGGTACCCGAACACCATATATTTT. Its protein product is CASSFIQGYPNTIYF.

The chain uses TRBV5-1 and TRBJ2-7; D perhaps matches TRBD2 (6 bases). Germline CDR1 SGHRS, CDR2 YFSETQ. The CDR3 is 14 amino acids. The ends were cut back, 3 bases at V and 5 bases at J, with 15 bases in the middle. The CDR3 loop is CASSSSAGINEQYF. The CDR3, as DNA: TGCGCCAGCAGCTCGTCAGCGGGTATCAACGAGCAGTACTTC.

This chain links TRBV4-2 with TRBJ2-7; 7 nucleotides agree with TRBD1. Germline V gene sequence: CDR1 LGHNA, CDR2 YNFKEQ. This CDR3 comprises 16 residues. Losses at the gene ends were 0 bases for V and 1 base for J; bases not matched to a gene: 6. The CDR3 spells CASSQERGLGSYEQYF. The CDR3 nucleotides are TGTGCCAGCAGCCAAGAAAGGGGGCTGGGGTCCTACGAGCAGTACTTC.

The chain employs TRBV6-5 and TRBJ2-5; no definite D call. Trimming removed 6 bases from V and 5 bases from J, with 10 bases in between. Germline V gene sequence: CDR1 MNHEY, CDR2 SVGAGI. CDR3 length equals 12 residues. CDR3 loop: CASSPGWETQYF. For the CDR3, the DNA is TGTGCCAGCAGCCCCGGGTGGGAGACCCAGTACTTC.

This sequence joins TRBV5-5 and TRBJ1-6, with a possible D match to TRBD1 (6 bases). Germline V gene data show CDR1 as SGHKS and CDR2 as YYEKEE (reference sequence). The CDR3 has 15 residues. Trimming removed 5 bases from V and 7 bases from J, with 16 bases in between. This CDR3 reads CASRLDTGRNSPLHF. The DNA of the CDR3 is TGTGCCAGCAGGCTAGATACAGGGAGAAATTCACCCCTCCACTTT.

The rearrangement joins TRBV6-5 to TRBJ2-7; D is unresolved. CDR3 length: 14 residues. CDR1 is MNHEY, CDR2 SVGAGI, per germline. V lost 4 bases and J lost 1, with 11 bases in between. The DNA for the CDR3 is TGTGCCAGCAGTTTACCTACCCCTTCCTACGAGCAGTACTTC. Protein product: CASSLPTPSYEQYF.

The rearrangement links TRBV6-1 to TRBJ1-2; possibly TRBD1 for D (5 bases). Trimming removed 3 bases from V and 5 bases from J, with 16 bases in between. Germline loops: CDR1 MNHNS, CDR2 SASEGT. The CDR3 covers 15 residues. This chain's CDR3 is CASSEDGATIYGYTF. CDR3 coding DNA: TGTGCCAGCAGTGAGGATGGGGCTACTATTTATGGCTACACCTTC.

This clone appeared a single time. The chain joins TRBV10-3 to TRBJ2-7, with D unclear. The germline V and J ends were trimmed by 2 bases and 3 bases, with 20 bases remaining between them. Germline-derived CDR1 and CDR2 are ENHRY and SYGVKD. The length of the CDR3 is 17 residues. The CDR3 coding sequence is TGTGCCATCAGTGAGCCCACCCCAATACTATCAAACTACGAGCAGTACTTC. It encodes CAISEPTPILSNYEQYF.

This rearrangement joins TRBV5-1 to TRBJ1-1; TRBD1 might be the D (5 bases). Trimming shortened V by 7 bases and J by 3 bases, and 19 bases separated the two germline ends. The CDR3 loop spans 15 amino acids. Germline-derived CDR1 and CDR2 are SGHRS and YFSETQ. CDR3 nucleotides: TGCGCCAGCCACTTGGGACTCCCTGTGGACACTGAAGCTTTCTTT. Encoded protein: CASHLGLPVDTEAFF.

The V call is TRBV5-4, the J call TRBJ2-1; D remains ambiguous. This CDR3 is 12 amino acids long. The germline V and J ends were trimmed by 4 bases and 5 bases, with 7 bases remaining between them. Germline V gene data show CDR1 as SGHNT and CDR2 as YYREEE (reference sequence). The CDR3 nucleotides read TGTGCCAGCAGCCCAGGCAACAATGAGCAGTTCTTC. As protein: CASSPGNNEQFF.

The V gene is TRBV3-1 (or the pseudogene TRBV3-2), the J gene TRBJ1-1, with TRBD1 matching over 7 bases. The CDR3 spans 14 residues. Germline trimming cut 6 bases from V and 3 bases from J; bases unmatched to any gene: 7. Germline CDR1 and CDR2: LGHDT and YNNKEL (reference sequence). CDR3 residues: CASRVDRRDTEAFF. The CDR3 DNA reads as TGTGCCAGCAGGGTGGACAGGCGGGACACTGAAGCTTTCTTT.

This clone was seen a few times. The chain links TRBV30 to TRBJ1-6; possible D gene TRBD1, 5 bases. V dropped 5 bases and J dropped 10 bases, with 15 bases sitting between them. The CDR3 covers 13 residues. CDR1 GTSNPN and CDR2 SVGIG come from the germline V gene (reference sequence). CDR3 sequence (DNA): TGTGCCTGGGGGCCTCCCCGGGGGTCACCCCTCCACTTT. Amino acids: CAWGPPRGSPLHF. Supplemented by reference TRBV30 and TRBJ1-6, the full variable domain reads SQTIHQWPATLVQPVGSPLSLECTVEGTSNPNLYWYRQAAGRGLQLLFYSVGIGQISSEVPQNLSASRPQDRQFILSSKKLLLSDSGFYLCAWGPPRGSPLHFGNGTRLTVT.

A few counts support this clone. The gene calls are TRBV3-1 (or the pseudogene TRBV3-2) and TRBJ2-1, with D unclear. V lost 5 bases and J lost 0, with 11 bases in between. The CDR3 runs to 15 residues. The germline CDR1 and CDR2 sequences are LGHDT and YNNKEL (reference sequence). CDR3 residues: CASSSTVSSYNEQFF. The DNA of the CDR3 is TGTGCCAGCAGCTCAACAGTGAGCTCCTACAATGAGCAGTTCTTC.

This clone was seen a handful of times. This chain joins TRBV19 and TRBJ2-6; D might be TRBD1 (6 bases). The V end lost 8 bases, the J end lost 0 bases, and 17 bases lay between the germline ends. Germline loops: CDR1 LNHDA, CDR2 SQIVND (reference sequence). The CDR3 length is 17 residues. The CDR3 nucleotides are TGTGCCAGTGGACAGAAATGGCTTAGCTCTGGGGCCAACGTCCTGACTTTC. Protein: CASGQKWLSSGANVLTF.

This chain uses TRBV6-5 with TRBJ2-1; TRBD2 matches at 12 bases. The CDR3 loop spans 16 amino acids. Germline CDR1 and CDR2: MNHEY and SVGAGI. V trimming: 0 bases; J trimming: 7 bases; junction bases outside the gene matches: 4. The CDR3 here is CASSYSLAGGGNEQFF. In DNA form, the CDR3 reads TGTGCCAGCAGTTACTCTCTAGCGGGAGGGGGGAATGAGCAGTTCTTC.

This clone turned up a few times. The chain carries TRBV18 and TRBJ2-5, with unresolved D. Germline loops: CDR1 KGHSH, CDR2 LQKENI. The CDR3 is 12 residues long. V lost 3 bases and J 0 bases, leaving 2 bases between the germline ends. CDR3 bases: TGTGCCAGCTCACCTAACCAAGAGACCCAGTACTTC. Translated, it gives CASSPNQETQYF.

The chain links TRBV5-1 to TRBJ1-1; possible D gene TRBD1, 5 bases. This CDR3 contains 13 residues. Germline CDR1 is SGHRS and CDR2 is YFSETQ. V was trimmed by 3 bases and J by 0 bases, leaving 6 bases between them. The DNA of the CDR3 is TGCGCCAGCAGCTCAGGGATGAACACTGAAGCTTTCTTT. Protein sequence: CASSSGMNTEAFF.

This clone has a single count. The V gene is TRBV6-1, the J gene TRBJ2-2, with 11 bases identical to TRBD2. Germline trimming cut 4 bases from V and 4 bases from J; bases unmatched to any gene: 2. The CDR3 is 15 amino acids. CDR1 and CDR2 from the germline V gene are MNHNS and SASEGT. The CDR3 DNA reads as TGTGCCAGCAGTGTAGCGGGGGGGCCCACCGGGGAGCTGTTTTTT. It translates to CASSVAGGPTGELFF.

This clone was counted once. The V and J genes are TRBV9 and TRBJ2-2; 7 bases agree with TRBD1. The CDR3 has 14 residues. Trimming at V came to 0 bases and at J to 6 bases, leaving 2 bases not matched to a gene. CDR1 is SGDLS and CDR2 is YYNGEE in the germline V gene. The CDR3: CASSVEGAAGELFF. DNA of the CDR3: TGTGCCAGCAGCGTAGAGGGGGCCGCCGGGGAGCTGTTTTTT.

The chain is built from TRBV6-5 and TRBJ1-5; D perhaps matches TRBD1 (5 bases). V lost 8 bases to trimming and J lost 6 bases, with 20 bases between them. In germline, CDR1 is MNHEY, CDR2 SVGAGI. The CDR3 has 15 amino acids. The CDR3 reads CASQRPDVGGQPQHF. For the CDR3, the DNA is TGTGCCAGCCAGAGACCCGATGTGGGGGGTCAGCCCCAGCATTTT.

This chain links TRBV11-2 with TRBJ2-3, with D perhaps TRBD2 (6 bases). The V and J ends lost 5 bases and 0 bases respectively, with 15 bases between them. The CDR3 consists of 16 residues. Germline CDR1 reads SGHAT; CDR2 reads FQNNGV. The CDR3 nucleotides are TGTGCCAGCAGCCACGGGAGTGGTTTTAGCACAGATACGCAGTATTTT. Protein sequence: CASSHGSGFSTDTQYF.

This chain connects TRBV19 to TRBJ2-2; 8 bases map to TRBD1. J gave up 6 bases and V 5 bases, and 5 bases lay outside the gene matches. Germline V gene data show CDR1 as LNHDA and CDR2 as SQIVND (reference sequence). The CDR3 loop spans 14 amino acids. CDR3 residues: CASSPQGAPGELFF. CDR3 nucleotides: TGTGCCAGTAGTCCCCAGGGGGCCCCCGGGGAGCTGTTTTTT.

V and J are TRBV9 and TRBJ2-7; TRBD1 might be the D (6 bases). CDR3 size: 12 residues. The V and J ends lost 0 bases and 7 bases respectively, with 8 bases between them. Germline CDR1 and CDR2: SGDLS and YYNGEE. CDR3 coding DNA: TGTGCCAGCAGCGTAGGAGGGGGAGAGCAGTACTTC. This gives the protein CASSVGGGEQYF.